The T cell receptor (beta chain) under discussion was sequenced for a study of OX40 agonist ivuxolimab in advanced cancers. For the study in its entirety: Ivuxolimab was a fully human IgG2 agonistic monoclonal antibody targeting the costimulatory receptor OX40 (CD134). The dose-escalation cohort was roughly 83% male with a mean age of approximately 60 years, ranging from 23 to 79. Intravenous ivuxolimab was administered to patients every 2 weeks at six dose levels: 0.01, 0.1, 0.3, 1.5, 3 and 10 mg/kg. The monotherapy dose-escalation portion (N of about 52 patients) of the phase I ivuxolimab trial is reported in the paper. Patients were allowed to have had prior anti-PD-1, anti-PD-L1 or anti-CTLA-4 therapy, and approximately 37% of the dose-escalation patients had been treated with checkpoint inhibitors. Partial responses occurred in three dose-escalation patients: two with cutaneous melanoma and one with hepatocellular carcinoma. Peripheral TCRbeta sequencing aimed to test whether ivuxolimab altered TCR sequence diversity and caused clonal T-cell expansion. Of the roughly 50 dose-escalation patients, hepatocellular carcinoma was present in 19, melanoma in about 15, renal cell carcinoma in 9 and head and neck cancer in 9. What the work shows at the level of the full study, not this receptor alone: Clonal expansion of both CD4+ and CD8+ blood T cells was observed from baseline to week 6 at doses 0.1 to 3.0 mg/kg. Low levels of normalized T-cell clonal expansion were also seen in some patients who did not respond. In partial responders in the 0.1-3.0 mg/kg groups, normalized peripheral clonal expansion was found to be among the lowest, especially among CD8+ T cells. After ivuxolimab, CD8+ T cells had more expanded clones than CD4+ T cells on average. Which antigens the clonally expanded peripheral T cells were specific for was not determined.

Patients with a history of autoimmune disease or receiving systemic immunosuppression were excluded from the trial. Peripheral blood for TCR sequencing was collected from all dose cohorts at baseline, on cycle 4 day 1, and on cycle 7 day 1. Samples were obtained from an open-label, multicenter, first-in-human phase I dose-escalation trial of ivuxolimab. The trial enrolled adults with locally advanced or metastatic head and neck squamous cell, hepatocellular, melanoma or renal cell carcinoma. CD4+ and CD8+ T cells were sorted separately from peripheral blood before TCR sequencing. Note on this clone: The target of this receptor is not known. No quality values exist for individual bases; no much larger clone is one base distant.

V and J are trimmed by 4 bases and 6 bases, and the gene matches miss 5 bases of the junction. CDR1 and CDR2 are drawn from the germline V gene (reference sequence): PRHDT, FYEKMQ. The CDR3 spans 13 residues, from the cysteine through the phenylalanine. The DNA shown is the 39-base CDR3, in frame from base 1. For sequencing of the TCRbeta CDR3 region, genomic DNA was extracted from the sorted cells. The immunoSEQ Assay was used to sequence the TCRbeta CDR3 regions. This immuneACCESS table, as held by TCRdb, lists in-frame sequences with V and J called but not all clones. Of the missing ones, under half trace to an unresolved V gene in checked studies; the others have no known cause. This sample comprises several thousand clones, approximately 77% of them detected only once. The ten largest clones take up under 15% of the sample.

The receptor's source is an adult with an advanced solid tumor such as melanoma, head and neck, liver or kidney cancer. The chain is made from TRBV13 and TRBJ2-7; 8 of the junction bases match TRBD2. This material consisted of CD4+ or CD8+ T cells sorted from blood, taken in a trial of the OX40 agonist ivuxolimab. The CDR3 region: CASSYGRGGEQYF. The bases read TGTGCCAGCAGCTACGGACGGGGGGGCGAGCAGTACTTC.